The clone carrying this T cell receptor beta chain was observed at least ten times. Its target is unknown. Sequencing libraries made from TCR beta cDNA carried unique molecular identifiers. TCRdb called the PCR reads again in MiXCR, with one record for every CDR3 protein. The sample has under 200,000 distinct CDR3 sequences; roughly 28% are singletons. Germline-derived CDR1 and CDR2 are ENHRY and SYGVKD. The CDR3 runs to 12 residues. Trimming took off 4 bases at V and 11 bases at J, with 14 bases between the two ends. The data originate from a study of post-analysis software for immune sequencing data. General study points: The study found TRBV5-6, TRBV5-1 and TRBV20-1 among five TRBV segments more frequent in patients than controls.

This rearrangement joins TRBV10-3 to TRBJ2-5; tentatively, D is TRBD1 (6 bases). Sequenced material: blood. The clonotype was recovered from a girl younger than 18 with multiple sclerosis. The CDR3 nucleotides are TGTGCCATCAGTGGAGTAACAGGGTATCAGTACTTC. Protein: CAISGVTGYQYF.